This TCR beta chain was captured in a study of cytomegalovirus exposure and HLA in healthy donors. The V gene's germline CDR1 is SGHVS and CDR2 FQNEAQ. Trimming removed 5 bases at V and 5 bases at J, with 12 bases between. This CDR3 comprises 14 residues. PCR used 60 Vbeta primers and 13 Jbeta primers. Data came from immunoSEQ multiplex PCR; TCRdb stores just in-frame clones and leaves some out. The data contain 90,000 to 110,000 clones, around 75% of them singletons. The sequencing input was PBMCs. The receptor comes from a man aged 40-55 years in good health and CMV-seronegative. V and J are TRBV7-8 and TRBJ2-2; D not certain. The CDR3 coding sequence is TGTGCCAGCAGCCCTATGAAGATAACCGGGGAGCTGTTTTTT. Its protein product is CASSPMKITGELFF. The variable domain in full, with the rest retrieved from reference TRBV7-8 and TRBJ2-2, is GAGVSQSPRYKVAKRGQDVALRCDPISGHVSLFWYQQALGQGPEFLTYFQNEAQLDKSGLPSDRFFAERPEGSVSTLKIQRTQQEDSAVYLCASSPMKITGELFFGEGSRLTVL.